This T cell receptor (beta chain) was identified in a study of T cell responses to AZD1222 COVID-19 vaccine. Study-level results: Possibly, clonal diversity was underestimated; donors were largely white British and included more females. Nearly half of spike-specific TCRs reportedly target unmutated variant regions.

Produced via immunoSEQ multiplex PCR; TCRdb's table is partial and in-frame only. The sample lists about 110,000 clones; approximately 90% were seen once. Researchers grouped second doses given at about 4 or about 12 weeks into one pool. From germline, CDR1 is ENHRY and CDR2 SYGVKD. The V segment lost 3 bases and the J segment 1 base; nucleotides outside the gene matches: 3. The CDR3 loop spans 15 amino acids. Notes on this clone: Its specificity is unknown.

The sequencing here drew on peripheral blood, taken 28 days after the second AZD1222 dose. The TCR originated in an adult who received the AZD1222 COVID-19 vaccine. J is TRBJ2-7 and V is TRBV10-3; TRBD2 aligns across 10 bases. This CDR3 reads CAISDGLADSYEQYF. In DNA, the CDR3 is TGTGCCATCAGTGACGGACTAGCGGATTCCTACGAGCAGTACTTC.